Listed here are 31 T cell receptor beta chains from one sample, sequenced in a study of T cell changes during pregnancy in multiple sclerosis. TCRdb keeps only in-frame clones here, not all; method: immunoSEQ multiplex PCR. Counted here are about 46,000 clones, 91% occurring once; the ten biggest clones make up about 3%. The sequencing here drew on CD8+ T cells from peripheral blood mononuclear cells, taken in the second trimester of pregnancy. The receptors were gathered from a female donor with multiple sclerosis, enrolled in a pregnancy study.

The chain links TRBV18 to TRBJ1-4; possible D gene TRBD1, 6 bases. V lost 0 bases, J lost 6 bases, and 14 bases lay in between. This CDR3 spans 16 amino acids. The germline V gene has CDR1 KGHSH and CDR2 LQKENI. The CDR3: CASSPPLAGVHEKLFF. Written as DNA, the CDR3 is TGTGCCAGCTCACCACCATTAGCAGGGGTTCATGAAAAACTGTTTTTT.

This chain uses TRBV6-5 with TRBJ1-6; no clear D. CDR1 is MNHEY, CDR2 SVGAGI, per germline. The CDR3 has 15 residues. V lost 6 bases, J lost 0 bases, and 9 bases lay in between. The CDR3 region is CASRPVGSYNSPLHF. The CDR3 DNA follows: TGTGCCAGCAGACCCGTCGGCTCCTATAATTCACCCCTCCACTTT.

The genes are TRBV11-2 and TRBJ2-3, with D possibly matching TRBD1 (5 bases). Germline assignment: CDR1 SGHAT and CDR2 FQNNGV. With 6 bases removed from V and 2 bases from J, the gap between germline ends came to 6 bases. This CDR3 comprises 12 residues. CDR3 region: CASRGPTDTQYF. The CDR3 DNA sequence: TGTGCCAGCAGGGGGCCCACAGATACGCAGTATTTT.

Only one count was recorded for this clone. This CDR3 reads CASSFGQGNTIYF. In DNA form, the CDR3 reads TGTGCCAGCAGCTTTGGTCAGGGGAACACCATATATTTT. The genes are TRBV5-4 and TRBJ1-3; D perhaps matches TRBD1 (6 bases). Per the germline V gene, CDR1 is SGHNT and CDR2 is YYREEE (reference sequence). Trimming removed 2 bases at V and 7 bases at J, with 10 bases between. The CDR3 is 13 amino acids.

The rearrangement joins TRBV19 to TRBJ2-7; TRBD2 matches 13 bases. CDR3 size: 14 residues. Per the germline V gene, CDR1 is LNHDA and CDR2 is SQIVND (reference sequence). The junction had 2 bases not matched to a gene; V was cut back by 5 bases and J by 4 bases. CDR3 in amino acids: CASSWTSGGYEQYF. DNA of the CDR3: TGTGCCAGTAGTTGGACTAGCGGGGGTTACGAGCAGTACTTC.

This sequence joins TRBV9 and TRBJ2-3, with 8 bases lining up with TRBD1. V was pared by 4 bases and J by 5 bases, with 3 bases of the junction left unmatched. The CDR3 covers 13 residues. Germline values: CDR1 SGDLS, CDR2 YYNGEE. The CDR3 region has the DNA TGTGCCAGCAGCTTAGGGACAGGAGATACGCAGTATTTT. Its protein product is CASSLGTGDTQYF.

The V and J genes are TRBV19 and TRBJ2-2; TRBD1 matches 8 bases. Losses at the gene ends were 7 bases for V and 2 bases for J; bases not matched to a gene: 3. CDR3 length equals 14 residues. Germline assignment: CDR1 LNHDA and CDR2 SQIVND (reference sequence). The CDR3 loop reads CASNGQGNTGELFF. In DNA form, the CDR3 reads TGTGCCAGTAATGGACAGGGCAACACCGGGGAGCTGTTTTTT. The full variable domain, rest sourced from reference TRBV19 and TRBJ2-2, is DGGITQSPKYLFRKEGQNVTLSCEQNLNHDAMYWYRQDPGQGLRLIYYSQIVNDFQKGDIAEGYSVSREKKESFPLTVTSAQKNPTAFYLCASNGQGNTGELFFGEGSRLTVL.

The sample holds one count of this clone. This rearrangement joins TRBV18 to TRBJ1-1, with a tentative D call TRBD1 (5 bases). CDR1 KGHSH and CDR2 LQKENI come from the germline V gene. Trimming shortened V by 3 bases and J by 0 bases, and 17 bases separated the two germline ends. The CDR3 contains 17 residues. In nucleotides, the CDR3 is TGTGCCAGCTCACCTCTTCCCCAGGGCCGAATGAACACTGAAGCTTTCTTT. Its protein product is CASSPLPQGRMNTEAFF. Complete variable domain (other parts from reference TRBV18 and TRBJ1-1): NAGVMQNPRHLVRRRGQEARLRCSPMKGHSHVYWYRQLPEEGLKFMVYLQKENIIDESGMPKERFSAEFPKEGPSILRIQQVVRGDSAAYFCASSPLPQGRMNTEAFFGQGTRLTVV.

CDR3 region: CASSSAGGAAYEQYF. DNA of the CDR3: TGTGCCAGCAGCTCCGCCGGGGGAGCTGCCTACGAGCAGTACTTC. This rearrangement joins TRBV7-3 to TRBJ2-7; D is possibly TRBD2 (6 bases). V lost 4 bases to trimming and J lost 2 bases, with 15 bases between them. Germline CDR1 is SGHTA and CDR2 is FQGTGA. CDR3 length: 15 residues. The complete variable domain, with remaining parts taken from reference TRBV7-3 and TRBJ2-7, reads GAGVSQTPSNKVTEKGKYVELRCDPISGHTALYWYRQSLGQGPEFLIYFQGTGAADDSGLPNDRFFAVRPEGSVSTLKIQRTERGDSAVYLCASSSAGGAAYEQYFGPGTRLTVT.

The genes are TRBV15 and TRBJ1-6, with D unresolved. Germline V lookup: CDR1 LNHNV, CDR2 YYDKDF (reference sequence). The CDR3 length is 14 residues. The germline V and J ends were trimmed by 2 bases and 9 bases, with 11 bases remaining between them. The CDR3 nucleotides are TGTGCCACCAGCAGACCGGGAAATAGTTCACCCCTCCACTTT. It specifies CATSRPGNSSPLHF.

V usage is TRBV11-2 and J usage is TRBJ2-6, with 9 bases that match TRBD1. There are 17 residues in the CDR3. J lost 2 bases, V lost 4 bases, and 6 bases had no gene match. Germline assignment: CDR1 SGHAT and CDR2 FQNNGV. The CDR3 coding sequence is TGTGCCAGCAGCTCGTGGGGGGACAGGGCTGGGGCCAACGTCCTGACTTTC. Protein product: CASSSWGDRAGANVLTF.

This clone has a single count. This rearrangement joins TRBV6-5 to TRBJ1-2, with no clear D. V was cut by 7 bases and J by 6 bases, with 18 bases left in between. The CDR3 contains 14 residues. From germline, CDR1 is MNHEY and CDR2 SVGAGI. The CDR3 loop is CASNIGRVGDGYTF. Written as DNA, the CDR3 is TGTGCCAGCAATATAGGGAGGGTTGGTGATGGCTACACCTTC.

The chain is built from TRBV19 and TRBJ2-7; D possibly corresponds to TRBD2 (5 bases). This CDR3 is 13 amino acids long. V lost 5 bases and J lost 0, with 8 bases in between. From germline, CDR1 is LNHDA and CDR2 SQIVND (reference sequence). The CDR3 spells CASSSGSSYEQYF. The CDR3 nucleotides are TGTGCCAGTAGTTCGGGGAGCTCCTACGAGCAGTACTTC.

The CDR3 sequence is CASSPTGGEGYEQYF. The CDR3 coding sequence is TGTGCCAGTAGTCCCACAGGGGGCGAGGGGTACGAGCAGTACTTC. The genes are TRBV19 and TRBJ2-7; the match to TRBD1 covers 9 bases. The CDR3 sequence is 15 residues long. CDR1 is LNHDA and CDR2 is SQIVND in the germline V gene (reference sequence). Trimming cost V 5 bases and J 4 bases; bases outside gene matches: 9.

This chain connects TRBV6-1 to TRBJ2-5, with D tentatively TRBD2 (6 bases). The CDR3 loop spans 16 amino acids. Germline assignment: CDR1 MNHNS and CDR2 SASEGT. Between the trimmed V and J ends, which lost 2 bases and 2 bases, there was a span of 15 bases. The CDR3 is CASSESAGRGQETQYF. The DNA of the CDR3 is TGTGCCAGCAGTGAATCCGCGGGGAGAGGGCAAGAGACCCAGTACTTC.

The rearrangement links TRBV6-6 to TRBJ1-6; 11 bases match TRBD1. CDR1 and CDR2 (germline): MNHNY, SVGAGI (reference sequence). Losses at the gene ends were 4 bases for V and 12 bases for J; bases not matched to a gene: 8. The CDR3 covers 15 residues. Here the CDR3 reads CASSSPGTGGVPLHF. The CDR3 nucleotides are TGTGCCAGCAGTTCACCCGGGACAGGGGGTGTACCCCTCCACTTT.

This clone was counted a single time. The rearrangement uses TRBV15 and TRBJ1-2; 8 nucleotides align to TRBD1. CDR3 length: 13 amino acids. The V gene end was trimmed by 6 bases and the J gene end by 8 bases; junction bases not matched to a gene: 8. Germline V gives CDR1 LNHNV, CDR2 YYDKDF (reference sequence). The DNA of the CDR3 is TGTGCCACCAGGGCGCAGGGGGCCGTGGGCTACACCTTC. Encoded protein: CATRAQGAVGYTF.

The chain couples TRBV4-1 to TRBJ2-7; D unclear. Trimming shortened V by 0 bases and J by 2 bases, and 14 bases separated the two germline ends. The CDR3 is 16 amino acids. From germline, CDR1 is MGHRA and CDR2 YSYEKL. The CDR3: CASSQETFIRAYEQYF. In nucleotides, the CDR3 is TGCGCCAGCAGCCAAGAGACATTTATCCGAGCCTACGAGCAGTACTTC.

The chain combines TRBV7-2 with TRBJ2-7; D is possibly TRBD1 (5 bases). The CDR3 sequence is 14 residues long. The V gene lost 1 base and the J gene lost 0 bases, with 7 bases spanning the gap. The germline V gene has CDR1 SGHTA and CDR2 FQGNSA. CDR3 loop: CASSLDRSSYEQYF. The CDR3 coding sequence is TGTGCCAGCAGCTTAGACAGGAGCTCCTACGAGCAGTACTTC. Filled out from reference TRBV7-2 and TRBJ2-7, the complete variable domain reads GAGVSQSPSNKVTEKGKDVELRCDPISGHTALYWYRQSLGQGLEFLIYFQGNSAPDKSGLPSDRFSAERTGGSVSTLTIQRTQQEDSAVYLCASSLDRSSYEQYFGPGTRLTVT.

The chain is built from TRBV20-1 and TRBJ2-1; D gene ambiguous. CDR3 length: 8 amino acids. Per the germline V gene, CDR1 is DFQATT and CDR2 is SNEGSKA (reference sequence). The CDR3, as DNA: TGCAGCCTAAATGAGCAGTTCTTC. Amino acids: CSLNEQFF.

V usage is TRBV11-2 and J usage is TRBJ1-1, with no clear D. This CDR3 has 11 residues. V was clipped by 1 base and J by 7 bases, with 4 bases between them. Germline CDR1 is SGHAT and CDR2 is FQNNGV. The CDR3 sequence: CASSLVSEAFF. The CDR3 DNA reads as TGTGCCAGCAGCTTAGTGAGTGAAGCTTTCTTT.

The chain couples TRBV5-6 to TRBJ1-1, with D tentatively TRBD1 (6 bases). V lost 7 bases to trimming and J lost 4 bases, with 11 bases between them. There are 12 residues in the CDR3. CDR1 is SGHDT, CDR2 YYEEEE, per germline. CDR3 nucleotides: TGTGCCAGCGCTACAGGGAGCACTGAAGCTTTCTTT. Translation gives CASATGSTEAFF.

The chain joins TRBV5-6 to TRBJ2-1; possible D gene TRBD2, 5 bases. Between the trimmed V and J ends, which lost 0 bases and 7 bases, there was a span of 5 bases. Germline V lookup: CDR1 SGHDT, CDR2 YYEEEE. The length of the CDR3 is 12 residues. CDR3 residues: CASSLAGNEQFF. As DNA, the CDR3 is TGTGCCAGCAGCTTGGCGGGGAATGAGCAGTTCTTC.

The CDR3 DNA sequence: TGTGCCAGCAGCGTAGGCGGAACTGGCACAGATACGCAGTATTTT. Amino acids: CASSVGGTGTDTQYF. This chain joins TRBV9 and TRBJ2-3; unclear D gene. Trimming cost V 0 bases and J 1 base, with 9 bases left between them. Germline V gives CDR1 SGDLS, CDR2 YYNGEE. The CDR3 runs to 15 residues.

The chain uses TRBV9 and TRBJ2-1, with no clear D. From germline, CDR1 is SGDLS and CDR2 YYNGEE. This CDR3 region has 17 residues. Trimming took off 0 bases at V and 3 bases at J, with 16 bases between the two ends. The CDR3 spells CASSVDDSLPVYNEQFF. Written as DNA, the CDR3 is TGTGCCAGCAGCGTAGATGATAGCCTACCCGTCTACAATGAGCAGTTCTTC.

The V gene is TRBV11-2, the J gene TRBJ1-5; D not certain. The CDR3 runs 14 residues. With 9 bases removed from V and 0 bases from J, the gap between germline ends came to 12 bases. Germline-derived CDR1 and CDR2 are SGHAT and FQNNGV. This CDR3 is CARQFSYSNQPQHF. The CDR3 coding sequence is TGTGCCAGACAGTTTTCTTATAGCAATCAGCCCCAGCATTTT.

This rearrangement joins TRBV7-2 to TRBJ2-7; unclear D gene. Germline values: CDR1 SGHTA, CDR2 FQGNSA. The CDR3 sequence is 13 residues long. V lost 4 bases, J lost 5 bases, and 12 bases lay in between. CDR3 in amino acids: CASSSMWLDEQYF. For the CDR3, the DNA is TGTGCCAGCAGCTCAATGTGGCTCGACGAGCAGTACTTC.

This chain joins TRBV5-4 and TRBJ2-3, with 8 bases aligning to TRBD2. The germline CDR1 and CDR2 sequences are SGHNT and YYREEE (reference sequence). This CDR3 has 14 amino acids. Trimming took 2 bases from V and 4 from J; bases not matched to a gene: 3. The CDR3 DNA reads as TGTGCCAGCAGCTTCGGGGGGGCCGCAGATACGCAGTATTTT. Encoded protein: CASSFGGAADTQYF.

V gene TRBV9 combines with J gene TRBJ2-1; D gene unclear. Trimming shortened V by 4 bases and J by 10 bases, and 15 bases separated the two germline ends. Germline V gives CDR1 SGDLS, CDR2 YYNGEE. This CDR3 is 13 amino acids long. CDR3 amino acids: CASSPSISNEQFF. The CDR3 DNA follows: TGTGCCAGCAGCCCCTCCATTAGTAACGAGCAGTTCTTC. Variable domain in full (rest from reference TRBV9 and TRBJ2-1): DSGVTQTPKHLITATGQRVTLRCSPRSGDLSVYWYQQSLDQGLQFLIQYYNGEERAKGNILERFSAQQFPDLHSELNLSSLELGDSALYFCASSPSISNEQFFGPGTRLTVL.

This clone occurred once. The V gene is TRBV25-1, the J gene TRBJ1-5; 7 bases line up with TRBD1. V lost 6 bases and J lost 7; bases outside the gene matches: 9. The CDR3 consists of 14 residues. The germline V gene encodes CDR1 MGHDK and CDR2 SYGVNS. CDR3 amino acids: CASSNDRVGQPQHF. In nucleotides, the CDR3 is TGTGCCAGCAGCAATGACAGGGTTGGGCAGCCCCAGCATTTT.

The rearrangement links TRBV19 to TRBJ1-4; 9 bases line up with TRBD1. V gave up 6 bases and J gave up 10 bases; unmatched junction bases: 15. The CDR3 has 16 residues. In germline, CDR1 is LNHDA, CDR2 SQIVND (reference sequence). In DNA, the CDR3 is TGTGCCAGTAGCCACACCCCGGGACAGGGTTTGAGAAAACTGTTTTTT. This encodes CASSHTPGQGLRKLFF.